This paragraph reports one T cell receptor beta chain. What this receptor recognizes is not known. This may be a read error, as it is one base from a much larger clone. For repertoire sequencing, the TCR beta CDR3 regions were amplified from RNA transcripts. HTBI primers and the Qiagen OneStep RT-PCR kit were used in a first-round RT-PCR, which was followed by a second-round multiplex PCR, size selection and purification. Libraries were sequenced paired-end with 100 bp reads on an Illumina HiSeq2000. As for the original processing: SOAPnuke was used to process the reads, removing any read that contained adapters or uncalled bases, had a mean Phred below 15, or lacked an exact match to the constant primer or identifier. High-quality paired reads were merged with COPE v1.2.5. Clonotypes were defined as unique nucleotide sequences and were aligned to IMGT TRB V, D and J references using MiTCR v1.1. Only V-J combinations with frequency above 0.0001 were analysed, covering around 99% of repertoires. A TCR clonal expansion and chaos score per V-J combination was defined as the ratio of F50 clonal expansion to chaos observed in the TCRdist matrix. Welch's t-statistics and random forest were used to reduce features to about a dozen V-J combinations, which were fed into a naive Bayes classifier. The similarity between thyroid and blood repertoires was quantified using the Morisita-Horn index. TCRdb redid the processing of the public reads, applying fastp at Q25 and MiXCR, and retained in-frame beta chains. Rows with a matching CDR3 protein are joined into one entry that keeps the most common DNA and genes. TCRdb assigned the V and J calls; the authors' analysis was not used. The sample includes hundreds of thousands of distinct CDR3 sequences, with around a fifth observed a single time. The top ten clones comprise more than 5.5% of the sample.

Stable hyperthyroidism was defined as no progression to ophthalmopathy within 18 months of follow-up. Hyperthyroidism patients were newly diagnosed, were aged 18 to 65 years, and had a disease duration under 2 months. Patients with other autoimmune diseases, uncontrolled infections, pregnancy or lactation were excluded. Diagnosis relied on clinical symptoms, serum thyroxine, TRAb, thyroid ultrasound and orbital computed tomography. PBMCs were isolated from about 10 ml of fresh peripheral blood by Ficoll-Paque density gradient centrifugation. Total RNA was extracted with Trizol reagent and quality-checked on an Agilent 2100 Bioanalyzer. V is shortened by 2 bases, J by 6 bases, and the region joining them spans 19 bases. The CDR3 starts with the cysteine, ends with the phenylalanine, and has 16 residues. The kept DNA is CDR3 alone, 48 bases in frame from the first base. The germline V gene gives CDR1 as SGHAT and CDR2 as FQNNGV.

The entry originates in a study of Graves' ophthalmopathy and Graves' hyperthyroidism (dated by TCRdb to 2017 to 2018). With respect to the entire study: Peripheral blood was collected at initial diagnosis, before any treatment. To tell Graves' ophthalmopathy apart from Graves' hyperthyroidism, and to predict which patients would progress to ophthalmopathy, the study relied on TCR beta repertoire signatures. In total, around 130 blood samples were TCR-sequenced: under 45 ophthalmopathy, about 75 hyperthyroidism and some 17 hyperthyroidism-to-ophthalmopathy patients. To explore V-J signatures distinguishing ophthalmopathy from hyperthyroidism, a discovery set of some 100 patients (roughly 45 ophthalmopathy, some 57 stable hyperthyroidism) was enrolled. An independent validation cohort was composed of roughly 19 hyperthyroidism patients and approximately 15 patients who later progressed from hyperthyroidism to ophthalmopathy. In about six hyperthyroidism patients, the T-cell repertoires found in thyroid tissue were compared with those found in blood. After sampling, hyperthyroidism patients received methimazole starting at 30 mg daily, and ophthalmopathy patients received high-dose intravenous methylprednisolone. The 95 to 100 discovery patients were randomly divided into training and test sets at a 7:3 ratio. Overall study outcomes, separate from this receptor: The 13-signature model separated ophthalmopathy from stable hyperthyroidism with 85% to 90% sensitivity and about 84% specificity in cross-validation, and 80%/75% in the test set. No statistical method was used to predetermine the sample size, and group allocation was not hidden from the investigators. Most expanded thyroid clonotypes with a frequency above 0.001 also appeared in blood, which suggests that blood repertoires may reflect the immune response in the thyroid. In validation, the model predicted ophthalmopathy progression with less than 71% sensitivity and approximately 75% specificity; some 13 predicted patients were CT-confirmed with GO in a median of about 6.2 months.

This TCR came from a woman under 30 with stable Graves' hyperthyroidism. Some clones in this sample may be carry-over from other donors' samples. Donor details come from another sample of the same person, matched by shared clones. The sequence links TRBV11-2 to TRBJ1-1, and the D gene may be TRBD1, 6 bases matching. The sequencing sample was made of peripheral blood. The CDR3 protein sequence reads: CASSLWGRDNQPEAFF. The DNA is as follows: TGTGCCAGCAGCTTATGGGGACGGGACAACCAACCTGAAGCTTTCTTT.